What follows are 20 T cell receptor beta chains derived from one specimen sequenced in a study of cytomegalovirus exposure and HLA in healthy donors (dated 2017 in TCRdb). The library was made by the immunoSEQ multiplex PCR assay. TCRdb carries this immuneACCESS record with in-frame sequences only. Its versions omit some clonotypes, under half of them owing to an unresolved V gene in the studies checked, with the rest unexplained. The sample contains 100,000 or so clones, about 90% of them found a single time. The ten biggest clones cover under 6.5% of the sample. The sequenced material came from PBMCs. These receptors all stem from a man aged 18 to 29 in good health and CMV-seropositive.

The chain joins TRBV5-1 to TRBJ1-6; a weak D match, TRBD1 (6 bases). The V end lost 4 bases, the J end lost 1 base, and 12 bases lay between the germline ends. This CDR3 has 16 residues. Germline V lookup: CDR1 SGHRS, CDR2 YFSETQ. The CDR3 sequence is CASSAGAVSYNSPLHF. CDR3 in DNA: TGCGCCAGCAGCGCAGGGGCCGTATCCTATAATTCACCCCTCCACTTT.

The V and J genes are TRBV6-5 and TRBJ2-7, with a possible D match to TRBD2 (6 bases). The CDR3 has 15 amino acids. The V gene's germline CDR1 is MNHEY and CDR2 SVGAGI. V lost 3 bases, J lost 0 bases, and 12 bases lay in between. The CDR3 coding sequence is TGTGCCAGCAGTTATTCGTCCGGGAGCTCCTACGAGCAGTACTTC. The encoded protein is CASSYSSGSSYEQYF.

V gene TRBV10-3 combines with J gene TRBJ2-1; 12 nucleotides match TRBD2. Germline V gene lookup returns CDR1 ENHRY and CDR2 SYGVKD. The CDR3 has 16 residues. The trim removed 3 bases at V and 5 bases at J, leaving 5 bases unmatched. Here the CDR3 reads CAISDLGLAGHNEQFF. The CDR3 nucleotides read TGTGCCATCAGTGACCTCGGACTAGCGGGACACAATGAGCAGTTCTTC.

The chain employs TRBV5-5 and TRBJ2-1; D gene unclear. This CDR3 has 12 residues. The germline gives CDR1 SGHKS, CDR2 YYEKEE (reference sequence). V lost 1 base, J lost 3 bases, and 2 bases lay in between. Here the CDR3 reads CASSLRYNEQFF. CDR3 DNA sequence: TGTGCCAGCAGCTTGCGCTACAATGAGCAGTTCTTC.

The chain employs TRBV9 and TRBJ2-7; 8 bases are a match to TRBD2. CDR1 is SGDLS, CDR2 YYNGEE, per germline. The CDR3 contains 16 residues. V lost 0 bases and J lost 1; bases outside the gene matches: 6. CDR3 DNA sequence: TGTGCCAGCAGCGTAGGGCTAGCGGGTTCTTCCTACGAGCAGTACTTC. This translates into CASSVGLAGSSYEQYF.

This chain uses TRBV4-2 with TRBJ2-3, with 9 bases fitting TRBD2. V was clipped by 6 bases and J by 0 bases; unmatched bases: 13. CDR3 size: 18 residues. CDR1 and CDR2 (germline): LGHNA, YNFKEQ. This chain's CDR3 is CASRRLSGGLTSTDTQYF. The CDR3 DNA reads TGTGCCAGCAGGCGACTAAGCGGGGGGTTGACTAGCACAGATACGCAGTATTTT.

This chain links TRBV27 with TRBJ2-5; 7 positions agree with TRBD2. CDR3 length: 18 amino acids. The junction had 20 bases not matched to a gene; V was cut back by 5 bases and J by 5 bases. Germline V lookup: CDR1 MNHEY, CDR2 SMNVEV (reference sequence). The CDR3 reads CASSPGAPGEGIGETQYF. CDR3 bases: TGTGCCAGCAGTCCGGGAGCCCCTGGGGAGGGGATCGGGGAGACCCAGTACTTC.

The J gene is TRBJ1-6, the V gene TRBV11-2; 7 nucleotides align to TRBD1. Unmatched junction bases numbered 5, after V lost 4 bases and J lost 5 bases. This CDR3 is 15 amino acids long. From germline, CDR1 is SGHAT and CDR2 FQNNGV. In DNA form, the CDR3 reads TGTGCCAGCAGCTCTACGGGACAGCATAATTCACCCCTCCACTTT. It is translated as CASSSTGQHNSPLHF.

The V and J genes are TRBV4-3 and TRBJ1-2; TRBD1 matches at 7 bases. CDR3 length: 16 amino acids. The germline gives CDR1 LGHNA, CDR2 YSLEER. Unmatched junction bases numbered 12, after V lost 0 bases and J lost 8 bases. This chain's CDR3 is CASSQENRPNRGGYTF. The CDR3 region has the DNA TGCGCCAGCAGCCAAGAGAACCGACCGAACAGGGGAGGCTACACCTTC.

V usage is TRBV11-2 and J usage is TRBJ2-2; 7 bases line up with TRBD1. This CDR3 contains 14 residues. J lost 5 bases, V lost 6 bases, and 6 bases had no gene match. Germline lookup yields CDR1 SGHAT and CDR2 FQNNGV. The CDR3 nucleotides read TGTGCCAGCAGGAAGACAGGGAATACCGGGGAGCTGTTTTTT. Its translation: CASRKTGNTGELFF.

V gene TRBV11-2 combines with J gene TRBJ1-1; D might be TRBD1 (5 bases). Germline V gives CDR1 SGHAT, CDR2 FQNNGV. With 2 bases removed from V and 3 bases from J, the gap between germline ends came to 19 bases. CDR3 length: 17 residues. The CDR3 DNA sequence: TGTGCCAGCAGCTTAAGGCGGGGGAGGTTCGGGGACACTGAAGCTTTCTTT. Translation: CASSLRRGRFGDTEAFF.

The chain has TRBV6-4 and TRBJ2-3; 10 bases agree with TRBD2. The CDR3 is made up of 15 amino acids. Germline trimming cut 5 bases from V and 0 bases from J; bases unmatched to any gene: 2. CDR1 MRHNA and CDR2 SNTAGT come from the germline V gene. The CDR3 region is CASSLAGGSTDTQYF. CDR3 coding DNA: TGTGCCAGCAGTTTAGCGGGAGGAAGCACAGATACGCAGTATTTT.

V and J are TRBV5-1 and TRBJ1-1; D unclear. Per the germline V gene, CDR1 is SGHRS and CDR2 is YFSETQ. The CDR3 spans 12 residues. V dropped 4 bases and J dropped 1 base, with 5 bases sitting between them. CDR3 amino acids: CASSEGNTEAFF. For the CDR3, the DNA is TGCGCCAGCAGCGAGGGGAACACTGAAGCTTTCTTT.

The genes are TRBV9 and TRBJ2-5, with 9 bases identical to TRBD2. The germline CDR1 and CDR2 sequences are SGDLS and YYNGEE. This CDR3 has 16 amino acids. V lost 4 bases and J lost 5; bases outside the gene matches: 12. The CDR3 spells CASSPRAAAGGETQYF. The CDR3 DNA is TGTGCCAGCAGCCCCCGCGCCGCGGCGGGAGGGGAGACCCAGTACTTC. The variable domain in full, completed from reference TRBV9 and TRBJ2-5, reads DSGVTQTPKHLITATGQRVTLRCSPRSGDLSVYWYQQSLDQGLQFLIQYYNGEERAKGNILERFSAQQFPDLHSELNLSSLELGDSALYFCASSPRAAAGGETQYFGPGTRLLVL.

CDR3 sequence: CASSSIAGGPDTQYF. CDR3 in DNA: TGTGCCAGCAGCTCAATAGCGGGAGGGCCGGATACGCAGTATTTT. The chain combines TRBV11-3 with TRBJ2-3, with 11 bases identical to TRBD2. Germline CDR1 is SGHNT and CDR2 is YENEEA. The J segment lost 6 bases and the V segment lost 4 bases, leaving 6 bases of the junction unmatched. There are 15 residues in the CDR3.

The genes are TRBV18 and TRBJ1-3, with D possibly matching TRBD1 (6 bases). The CDR3 extends over 18 amino acids. V was clipped by 4 bases and J by 0 bases, with 19 bases between them. Germline CDR1 KGHSH, CDR2 LQKENI. This CDR3 reads CASSQTTGTRGSGNTIYF. The CDR3 coding sequence is TGTGCCAGCTCACAAACTACCGGGACAAGAGGCTCTGGAAACACCATATATTTT. Full variable domain (missing parts from reference TRBV18 and TRBJ1-3): NAGVMQNPRHLVRRRGQEARLRCSPMKGHSHVYWYRQLPEEGLKFMVYLQKENIIDESGMPKERFSAEFPKEGPSILRIQQVVRGDSAAYFCASSQTTGTRGSGNTIYFGEGSWLTVV.

This rearrangement joins TRBV19 to TRBJ1-1; D remains unclear. This CDR3 contains 15 residues. Germline CDR1 reads LNHDA; CDR2 reads SQIVND (reference sequence). V was cut by 0 bases and J by 6 bases, with 14 bases left in between. The CDR3 here is CASSIDPDPGSEAFF. The CDR3 DNA sequence: TGTGCCAGTAGTATAGATCCTGATCCGGGATCTGAAGCTTTCTTT.

DNA of the CDR3: TGTGCCAGCAGCCGCGAAACCGCGATATCTGGGGCCAACGTCCTGACTTTC. It yields the protein CASSRETAISGANVLTF. This chain uses TRBV7-8 with TRBJ2-6; D call uncertain. V was clipped by 5 bases and J by 1 base, with 15 bases between them. This CDR3 has 17 residues. Germline V gene lookup returns CDR1 SGHVS and CDR2 FQNEAQ.

V gene TRBV5-6 combines with J gene TRBJ1-1, with a weak D call TRBD1 (6 bases). Germline CDR1 is SGHDT and CDR2 is YYEEEE. CDR3 length: 11 amino acids. V lost 4 bases to trimming and J lost 7 bases, with 8 bases between them. The CDR3 is CASSRDNEAFF. The CDR3 DNA is TGTGCCAGCAGCAGGGACAATGAAGCTTTCTTT.

The chain recombines TRBV2 with TRBJ1-1, with D uncertain. CDR1 is SNHLY and CDR2 is FYNNEI in the germline V gene. The V and J ends lost 5 bases and 1 base respectively, with 11 bases between them. This CDR3 has 14 amino acids. The CDR3 coding sequence is TGTGCCAGCAGTACGGCGGCTAGGAACACTGAAGCTTTCTTT. It specifies CASSTAARNTEAFF.